This TCR beta chain is drawn from a study of CD8 T cells in Susac syndrome. The V and J ends lost 1 base and 0 bases respectively, with 9 bases between them. There are 15 residues in the CDR3. CDR1 is LGHNA and CDR2 is YSLEER in the germline V gene. An input of about 0.5 to 1 ug of RNA was subjected to reverse transcription using random hexamers. TCRdb re-analysed the immunoSEQ multiplex PCR reads in MiXCR, keeping a single row per CDR3 protein. The sample contains 170,000 or so distinct CDR3 sequences, roughly 95% of which appear only once. FACS was used to enrich TEMRA cells, whereas the CD8+ and CD4+ T cells were obtained by negative isolation.

The sequenced sample consisted of CD4+ T cells from PBMCs. This chain uses TRBV4-3 with TRBJ2-5; D is ambiguous. The receptor was derived from a human donor with Susac syndrome. Here the CDR3 DNA reads TGCGCCAGCAGCCAAGGCGTCGGGTACCAAGAGACCCAGTACTTC. This gives the protein CASSQGVGYQETQYF.